This record concerns one T cell receptor beta chain sequence. This table comes from immunoSEQ multiplex PCR, and its TCRdb copy is limited to in-frame clones, with some not included. The repertoire holds roughly 190,000 clones, with under 90% as singletons. These data belong to a study of blood T cell repertoires in COVID-19. Looking at the study overall: Sites in the United States, Italy and Spain provided acute and convalescent COVID-19 samples. T cells, B-cell-depleted T cells, or PBMCs provided the cDNA or gDNA that served as material.

Those enrolled in Seattle joined during active infection and were followed longitudinally afterward. This TCR was sampled from a woman aged 70-85 years with COVID-19, enrolled during active disease. Sequenced sample: peripheral blood.

The DNA for the CDR3 is TGTGCCAGCAATCAACGGGGGGATTCACCCCTCCACTTT. This sequence encodes CASNQRGDSPLHF. The chain links TRBV6-5 to TRBJ1-6; a possible D gene is TRBD1 (5 bases). The CDR3 extends over 13 amino acids. Germline CDR1 MNHEY, CDR2 SVGAGI. Deletions cut 7 bases from V and 8 bases from J, with 12 bases between.